Each of the 27 T cell receptor beta chains below was sequenced from the same sample in a study of early stage breast cancer tumors. Some clones are missing from TCRdb's copy, which holds only in-frame ones; the method was immunoSEQ multiplex PCR. The sample carries over 40,000 clones, about 77% recorded once. The sequenced material came from blood. These receptors originate from a person aged 35 to 50 with breast cancer.

This chain links TRBV7-2 with TRBJ1-2, with TRBD1 matching 7 bases. Germline lookup yields CDR1 SGHTA and CDR2 FQGNSA. The CDR3 totals 15 residues. Germline trimming cut 1 base from V and 8 bases from J; bases unmatched to any gene: 10. CDR3 nucleotide sequence: TGTGCCAGCAGCTTAGGGGGGACAGCAGCTAGAGGCTACACCTTC. Protein: CASSLGGTAARGYTF. The entire variable domain, with the rest obtained from reference TRBV7-2 and TRBJ1-2, is as follows: GAGVSQSPSNKVTEKGKDVELRCDPISGHTALYWYRQSLGQGLEFLIYFQGNSAPDKSGLPSDRFSAERTGGSVSTLTIQRTQQEDSAVYLCASSLGGTAARGYTFGSGTRLTVV.

The chain links TRBV11-3 to TRBJ2-3, with D unresolved. The CDR3 is 15 amino acids. The germline V and J ends were trimmed by 0 bases and 2 bases, with 9 bases remaining between them. The V gene's germline CDR1 is SGHNT and CDR2 YENEEA. In nucleotides, the CDR3 is TGTGCCAGCAGCTTAGACCCCGGTATCACAGATACGCAGTATTTT. It encodes CASSLDPGITDTQYF.

The V gene is TRBV2, the J gene TRBJ2-7; 8 nucleotides agree with TRBD2. The germline V gene encodes CDR1 SNHLY and CDR2 FYNNEI. CDR3 length: 14 residues. The V gene end was trimmed by 2 bases and the J gene end by 2 bases; junction bases not matched to a gene: 2. This CDR3 reads CASSEQRGTYEQYF. Here the CDR3 DNA reads TGTGCCAGCAGTGAACAGCGGGGGACCTACGAGCAGTACTTC. Complete variable domain (other parts from reference TRBV2 and TRBJ2-7): EPEVTQTPSHQVTQMGQEVILRCVPISNHLYFYWYRQILGQKVEFLVSFYNNEISEKSEIFDDQFSVERPDGSNFTLKIRSTKLEDSAMYFCASSEQRGTYEQYFGPGTRLTVT.

The chain combines TRBV12-5 with TRBJ2-3; the D gene is possibly TRBD2 (6 bases). The CDR3 is 15 amino acids. CDR1 and CDR2 from the germline V gene are LGHNT and FRNRAP. The germline V and J ends were trimmed by 5 bases and 2 bases, with 14 bases remaining between them. DNA of the CDR3: TGTGCTAGTGGTATGGGGGACTCCTCCACAGATACGCAGTATTTT. Its protein product is CASGMGDSSTDTQYF.

This chain joins TRBV4-2 and TRBJ2-6; the D gene is possibly TRBD1 (5 bases). V lost 1 base to trimming and J lost 0 bases, with 13 bases between them. CDR1 LGHNA and CDR2 YNFKEQ come from the germline V gene. The CDR3 sequence is 18 residues long. The CDR3 region is CASSQVAGISSGANVLTF. CDR3 bases: TGTGCCAGCAGCCAAGTGGCAGGGATTAGCTCTGGGGCCAACGTCCTGACTTTC.

In this sample, this clone turned up once. This chain links TRBV19 with TRBJ2-3; 7 bases fit TRBD2. CDR1 and CDR2 from the germline V gene are LNHDA and SQIVND (reference sequence). This CDR3 is built from 17 residues. Unmatched junction bases numbered 13, after V lost 5 bases and J lost 2 bases. CDR3 sequence: CASSERGGSAHTDTQYF. The CDR3 region has the DNA TGTGCCAGTAGTGAGCGGGGCGGGAGCGCACACACAGATACGCAGTATTTT.

The chain links TRBV10-3 to TRBJ2-2; 10 bases agree with TRBD2. The CDR3 length is 17 residues. The trim removed 3 bases at V and 2 bases at J, leaving 6 bases unmatched. The germline CDR1 and CDR2 sequences are ENHRY and SYGVKD. This CDR3 reads CAISDPAGGVNTGELFF. DNA of the CDR3: TGTGCCATCAGTGACCCAGCGGGAGGGGTCAACACCGGGGAGCTGTTTTTT.

V gene TRBV7-9 combines with J gene TRBJ1-2; tentatively, D is TRBD1 (5 bases). This CDR3 comprises 19 residues. Germline V gene sequence: CDR1 SEHNR, CDR2 FQNEAQ (reference sequence). V lost 3 bases and J lost 0, with 23 bases in between. The CDR3 nucleotides are TGTGCCAGCAGCTTCTCAAGGGCTCAGGGTGGGTCAGCTAACTATGGCTACACCTTC. Encoded protein: CASSFSRAQGGSANYGYTF.

This chain joins TRBV4-2 and TRBJ1-3, with unresolved D. The CDR3 has 15 amino acids. CDR1 LGHNA and CDR2 YNFKEQ come from the germline V gene. Deletions cut 6 bases from V and 0 bases from J, with 12 bases between. The CDR3 sequence is CASSPQPGSGNTIYF. The CDR3 nucleotides are TGTGCCAGCAGTCCGCAACCGGGCTCTGGAAACACCATATATTTT.

This clone was counted a single time. J is TRBJ2-1 and V is TRBV7-6; 11 nucleotides agree with TRBD2. This CDR3 is 14 amino acids long. Germline V gives CDR1 SGHVS, CDR2 FNYEAQ. V trimming: 3 bases; J trimming: 9 bases; junction bases outside the gene matches: 4. The CDR3 loop is CASSLTSGMGEQFF. The CDR3, as DNA: TGTGCCAGCAGCTTGACTAGCGGGATGGGTGAGCAGTTCTTC.

This chain uses TRBV10-3 with TRBJ2-7; D remains unclear. This CDR3 has 12 residues. Between the trimmed V and J ends, which lost 6 bases and 1 base, there was a span of 7 bases. Germline V lookup: CDR1 ENHRY, CDR2 SYGVKD. CDR3 nucleotides: TGTGCCATCAGGAAGGAATCCTACGAGCAGTACTTC. Translating gives CAIRKESYEQYF.

V is TRBV6-6 and J is TRBJ1-1; 7 positions agree with TRBD1. The CDR3 covers 14 residues. V trimming: 7 bases; J trimming: 5 bases; junction bases outside the gene matches: 10. From germline, CDR1 is MNHNY and CDR2 SVGAGI (reference sequence). The CDR3 DNA reads TGTGCCAGCACCAGACAGGGTGAAGGGACTGAAGCTTTCTTT. Translation gives CASTRQGEGTEAFF.

Concerning this clone: An end of the junction does not agree with germline; a read error may underlie this. This sequence joins TRBV7-2 and TRBJ1-2; D is ambiguous. Germline CDR1 SGHTA, CDR2 FQGNSA. CDR3 length: 14 residues. CDR3: CASSLGTSNYGYTF. CDR3 in DNA: TGTGCCAGCAGTTTAGGAACTTCTAACTATGGCTACACCTTC. Looking up the rest from reference TRBV7-2 and TRBJ1-2 gives the full variable domain: GAGVSQSPSNKVTEKGKDVELRCDPISGHTALYWYRQSLGQGLEFLIYFQGNSAPDKSGLPSDRFSAERTGGSVSTLTIQRTQQEDSAVYLCASSLGTSNYGYTFGSGTRLTVV.

DNA of the CDR3: TGTGCCAGCAGCTTAGAACCAGTGGGAGGAGAGACCCAGTACTTC. The encoded protein is CASSLEPVGGETQYF. V is TRBV11-3 and J is TRBJ2-5; D is possibly TRBD2 (6 bases). The CDR3 contains 15 residues. The germline V gene encodes CDR1 SGHNT and CDR2 YENEEA. With 0 bases removed from V and 4 bases from J, the gap between germline ends came to 12 bases.

The genes are TRBV18 and TRBJ2-7; no clear D gene. Germline CDR1 is KGHSH and CDR2 is LQKENI. There are 15 residues in the CDR3. Trimming removed 4 bases from V and 2 bases from J, with 15 bases in between. As DNA, the CDR3 is TGTGCCAGCTCACTCTCCAGGACCCAGACCTACGAGCAGTACTTC. It specifies CASSLSRTQTYEQYF.

This clone was counted a few times. The gene calls are TRBV30 and TRBJ1-1; a possible D gene is TRBD1 (6 bases). This CDR3 has 12 amino acids. Germline V gives CDR1 GTSNPN, CDR2 SVGIG (reference sequence). V was clipped by 3 bases and J by 8 bases, with 13 bases between them. In DNA form, the CDR3 reads TGTGCCTGGAGCGAGGGGGGGCCGGAAGCTTTCTTT. Its translation is CAWSEGGPEAFF.

J is TRBJ2-1 and V is TRBV15, with a possible D match to TRBD2 (6 bases). V gave up 3 bases and J gave up 2 bases, with 11 bases separating them. The CDR3 length is 15 residues. Per germline, CDR1 LNHNV and CDR2 YYDKDF (reference sequence). The CDR3: CATSSGGPPYNEQFF. The CDR3 region has the DNA TGTGCCACCAGCAGCGGGGGTCCTCCCTACAATGAGCAGTTCTTC. The entire variable domain, with the rest obtained from reference TRBV15 and TRBJ2-1, is as follows: DAMVIQNPRYQVTQFGKPVTLSCSQTLNHNVMYWYQQKSSQAPKLLFHYYDKDFNNEADTPDNFQSRRPNTSFCFLDIRSPGLGDTAMYLCATSSGGPPYNEQFFGPGTRLTVL.

CDR3 bases: TGTGCCAGCAGCCAAGATAGTGCTAGCTCCTACGAGCAGTACTTC. Translated, it gives CASSQDSASSYEQYF. The chain combines TRBV4-2 with TRBJ2-7; D is uncertain. Trimming took off 0 bases at V and 0 bases at J, with 9 bases between the two ends. The CDR3 length is 15 residues. Germline CDR1 and CDR2: LGHNA and YNFKEQ.

The CDR3 nucleotides read TGTGCCTGGAGGTGGGGAAAGAGCGAGCAGTACTTC. Its translation: CAWRWGKSEQYF. The chain recombines TRBV30 with TRBJ2-7; D is ambiguous. This CDR3 comprises 12 residues. Germline CDR1 reads GTSNPN; CDR2 reads SVGIG (reference sequence). The V gene lost 3 bases and the J gene lost 6 bases, with 12 bases spanning the gap.

This sequence joins TRBV2 and TRBJ1-4; 9 bases map to TRBD1. The CDR3 length is 14 residues. CDR1 SNHLY and CDR2 FYNNEI come from the germline V gene. Losses at the gene ends were 8 bases for V and 5 bases for J; bases not matched to a gene: 6. Here the CDR3 DNA reads TGTGCCAGCTCGGAACAGGGGGCAAATGAAAAACTGTTTTTT. As protein: CASSEQGANEKLFF.

The V gene is TRBV7-2, the J gene TRBJ2-5, with 10 bases that match TRBD2. J lost 4 bases, V lost 5 bases, and 13 bases had no gene match. This CDR3 comprises 17 residues. Germline V gene sequence: CDR1 SGHTA, CDR2 FQGNSA. The CDR3 nucleotides read TGTGCCAGCAGCCCAGGTCTAGCGGGAGTTGTTGGAGAGACCCAGTACTTC. Its translation: CASSPGLAGVVGETQYF.

In its sample, this clone was seen a few times. The V gene is TRBV6-1, the J gene TRBJ1-1; possible D gene TRBD1, 6 bases. The V gene lost 5 bases and the J gene lost 0 bases, with 13 bases spanning the gap. The CDR3 length is 15 residues. Germline V gene lookup returns CDR1 MNHNS and CDR2 SASEGT. CDR3 amino acids: CASSPGDAVNTEAFF. The CDR3, as DNA: TGTGCCAGCAGTCCAGGGGACGCTGTGAACACTGAAGCTTTCTTT.

The CDR3 DNA reads TGTGCCAGCAGCCAAGGGGCGGGACTGATGAACACTGAAGCTTTCTTT. Protein: CASSQGAGLMNTEAFF. The J gene is TRBJ1-1, the V gene TRBV14; a possible D gene is TRBD1 (5 bases). This CDR3 has 16 residues. The V gene's germline CDR1 is SGHDN and CDR2 FVKESK. V lost 1 base, J lost 0 bases, and 12 bases lay in between.

The rearrangement uses TRBV19 and TRBJ1-2; possibly TRBD1 for D (6 bases). Trimming left V 0 bases short and J 1 base short, with 12 bases between. Germline CDR1 is LNHDA and CDR2 is SQIVND (reference sequence). CDR3 length: 16 amino acids. The CDR3 DNA reads TGTGCCAGTAGTATAGATCACAGGGTCCGTAACTATGGCTACACCTTC. It translates to CASSIDHRVRNYGYTF. Variable domain in full (rest from reference TRBV19 and TRBJ1-2): DGGITQSPKYLFRKEGQNVTLSCEQNLNHDAMYWYRQDPGQGLRLIYYSQIVNDFQKGDIAEGYSVSREKKESFPLTVTSAQKNPTAFYLCASSIDHRVRNYGYTFGSGTRLTVV.

V and J are TRBV6-1 and TRBJ1-5, with D hard to call. The CDR3 runs to 15 residues. The germline gives CDR1 MNHNS, CDR2 SASEGT. V lost 2 bases and J lost 6, with 14 bases in between. The CDR3 DNA sequence: TGTGCCAGCAGTGAAATCGATAGGAGTTTTCAGCCCCAGCATTTT. Its translation: CASSEIDRSFQPQHF.

The chain carries TRBV30 and TRBJ2-1; no definite D call. Germline CDR1 and CDR2: GTSNPN and SVGIG (reference sequence). V was cut by 5 bases and J by 6 bases, with 11 bases left in between. This CDR3 comprises 12 residues. CDR3 sequence: CAWRYSLNEQFF. CDR3 DNA: TGTGCCTGGCGTTATAGCCTCAATGAGCAGTTCTTC.

The chain links TRBV6-6 to TRBJ1-5; 9 nucleotides line up with TRBD1. The V and J ends lost 6 bases and 4 bases, in that order; junction bases with no gene match: 1. The germline V gene has CDR1 MNHNY and CDR2 SVGAGI (reference sequence). CDR3 length: 13 residues. This CDR3 is CASRGQGNQPQHF. CDR3 DNA: TGTGCCAGCAGAGGACAGGGGAATCAGCCCCAGCATTTT.